A selection of T cell receptor beta chains follows, all from one sample in a study of blood T cell repertoires in COVID-19. TCRdb's copy holds only in-frame clones and misses some; the assay was immunoSEQ multiplex PCR. Of about 200,000 clones in the sample, about four fifths were seen once. The sequenced sample consisted of PBMCs or T cells enriched from blood (not recorded which). The receptors were gathered from a woman younger than 45 who had been exposed to COVID-19. CDR3s include the opening cysteine and the closing phenylalanine or tryptophan. D genes are given only for firm matches. Clone size, where shown, is once, few, many, or a class for clones that have expanded.

size	V	D	J	CDR3	DNA
.	TRBV4-1	.	TRBJ1-4	CASSQAVGTDSEKLFF	TGCGCCAGCAGCCAAGCCGTGGGGACTGACTCCGAAAAACTGTTTTTT
.	TRBV5-4	.	TRBJ2-1	CASRTRGGADNEQFF	TGTGCCAGCAGGACCCGAGGAGGGGCAGACAATGAGCAGTTCTTC
once	TRBV24-1	TRBD1	TRBJ2-2	CATSVRTGGELFF	TGTGCCACCAGTGTGCGGACAGGCGGGGAGCTGTTTTTT
once	TRBV6-4	TRBD2	TRBJ2-3	CASSTGGGGATDTQYF	TGTGCCAGCAGCACCGGGGGCGGGGGGGCGACAGATACGCAGTATTTT
.	TRBV9	TRBD2	TRBJ2-1	CASSVAYRGGEQFF	TGTGCCAGCAGCGTAGCTTACCGGGGGGGTGAGCAGTTCTTC
.	TRBV9	.	TRBJ1-6	CASSVGGREYSPLHF	TGTGCCAGCAGCGTAGGGGGGAGGGAATACTCACCCCTCCACTTT
.	TRBV5-6	TRBD1	TRBJ1-5	CASSSGRQGEHF	TGTGCCAGCAGCTCAGGGCGACAGGGAGAACATTTT
.	TRBV9	TRBD1	TRBJ1-5	CASSRTGGEAQPQHF	TGTGCCAGCAGCCGGACAGGGGGGGAAGCTCAGCCCCAGCATTTT
.	TRBV5-4	.	TRBJ2-5	CASTQRGQETQYF	TGTGCCAGCACCCAAAGGGGACAAGAGACCCAGTACTTC
.	TRBV12-3/TRBV12-4	.	TRBJ1-1	CASSWGLEAFF	TGTGCCAGCAGCTGGGGGCTTGAAGCTTTCTTT
few	TRBV7-8	.	TRBJ1-6	CASSWTTSSYNSPLHF	TGTGCCAGCAGCTGGACAACCAGCTCCTATAATTCACCCCTCCACTTT
once	TRBV7-9	.	TRBJ2-1	CASRPRDIPYNEQFF	TGTGCCAGCAGGCCCCGGGACATACCATACAATGAGCAGTTCTTC
.	TRBV10-1	TRBD1	TRBJ2-1	CASSFGQVQGFNEQFF	TGCGCCAGCAGTTTTGGACAGGTACAGGGTTTCAATGAGCAGTTCTTC
.	TRBV19	TRBD2	TRBJ2-1	CASSIPRGVIFDEQFF	TGTGCCAGTAGTATCCCCCGGGGGGTAATTTTTGATGAGCAGTTCTTC
.	TRBV5-1	.	TRBJ2-7	CASSSSSDKYEQYF	TGCGCCAGCAGCTCATCTTCGGACAAATACGAGCAGTACTTC
.	TRBV14	.	TRBJ1-2	CASSQDPLIGYGYTF	TGTGCCAGCAGCCAAGACCCACTTATTGGCTATGGCTACACCTTC
.	TRBV30	.	TRBJ1-1	CAGSEQVTEAFF	TGTGCCGGCTCTGAACAGGTCACTGAAGCTTTCTTT
.	TRBV10-2	TRBD1	TRBJ1-1	CASSTGDTEAFF	TGCGCCAGCAGTACAGGGGACACTGAAGCTTTCTTT
.	TRBV2	.	TRBJ1-1	CASIWGMGGRTEAFF	TGTGCCAGCATCTGGGGTATGGGGGGACGCACTGAAGCTTTCTTT
.	TRBV2	.	TRBJ1-2	CASSEAGLGVGYTF	TGTGCCAGCAGTGAAGCAGGGCTCGGGGTTGGCTACACCTTC
.	TRBV19	TRBD1	TRBJ1-2	CASVGQGNYGYTF	TGTGCCAGTGTGGGACAGGGGAACTATGGCTACACCTTC
.	TRBV5-1	.	TRBJ1-5	CASSPGQGGAIEAQHF	TGCGCCAGCAGCCCAGGACAAGGAGGGGCTATTGAGGCCCAGCATTTT
.	TRBV27	TRBD2	TRBJ2-3	CASSQLAGGPTQYF	TGTGCCAGCAGTCAACTAGCGGGGGGGCCTACGCAGTATTTT
.	TRBV7-6	TRBD1	TRBJ1-6	CASSLVGTGDSPLHF	TGTGCCAGCAGCTTAGTCGGGACAGGGGATTCACCCCTCCACTTT
.	TRBV18	.	TRBJ2-7	CASSRGGASYEQYF	TGTGCCAGCTCACGAGGGGGGGCTTCCTACGAGCAGTACTTC
.	TRBV19	TRBD1	TRBJ2-7	CASSIGYGTDPSTYEQYF	TGTGCCAGTAGTATAGGATATGGGACAGACCCATCCACATACGAGCAGTACTTC
.	TRBV7-9	.	TRBJ1-2	CASSPTEGYGYTF	TGTGCCAGCAGCCCTACAGAGGGCTATGGCTACACCTTC
.	TRBV14	.	TRBJ2-2	CASSQESRFAPGELFF	TGTGCCAGCAGCCAAGAGAGCCGGTTCGCGCCCGGGGAGCTGTTTTTT
.	TRBV27	TRBD1	TRBJ2-7	CASSPEAPTTGNEQYF	TGTGCCAGCAGTCCCGAGGCCCCAACGACAGGGAACGAGCAGTACTTC
few	TRBV27	.	TRBJ1-3	CASTTVSHMASGNTIYF	TGTGCCAGCACCACAGTTAGTCACATGGCTTCTGGAAACACCATATATTTT
once	TRBV11-1	.	TRBJ1-2	CASSLAQGPVAGYTF	TGTGCCAGCAGCTTAGCGCAGGGTCCGGTGGCGGGCTACACCTTC
.	TRBV11-2	TRBD1	TRBJ1-4	CASSLEPTGGNEKLFF	TGTGCCAGCAGCTTAGAGCCAACAGGGGGCAATGAAAAACTGTTTTTT
.	TRBV12-3/TRBV12-4	.	TRBJ1-1	CASSSQGIEAFF	TGTGCCAGCAGTTCTCAGGGTATTGAAGCTTTCTTT
.	TRBV19	.	TRBJ2-6	CASSIEGGTNVLTF	TGTGCCAGTAGTATAGAGGGAGGTACCAACGTCCTGACTTTC
.	TRBV30	.	TRBJ2-7	CAWSVGGVYEQYF	TGTGCCTGGAGTGTTGGTGGAGTCTACGAGCAGTACTTC
.	TRBV10-1	TRBD2	TRBJ2-1	CASSLGAGTQFEQFF	TGCGCCAGCAGTCTTGGAGCGGGGACGCAATTTGAGCAGTTCTTC
.	TRBV25-1	.	TRBJ1-1	CASKNTEAFF	TGTGCCAGTAAGAACACTGAAGCTTTCTTT
.	TRBV5-1	.	TRBJ1-4	CASSLGALIATNEKLFF	TGCGCCAGCAGCTTGGGTGCGCTAATCGCAACTAATGAAAAACTGTTTTTT
.	TRBV11-1	TRBD2	TRBJ2-5	CASSAGLAGADQYF	TGTGCCAGCAGCGCCGGACTAGCGGGGGCGGACCAGTACTTC
.	TRBV10-1	.	TRBJ2-7	CASSRDIGGYEQYF	TGCGCCAGCAGCCGTGACATCGGGGGCTACGAGCAGTACTTC
.	TRBV5-5	TRBD1	TRBJ1-2	CASSLRDRGNGGYTF	TGTGCCAGCAGCCTCCGGGACAGGGGGAACGGTGGCTACACCTTC
.	TRBV30	.	TRBJ1-1	CAWSVIFNGKRDNPFRWTEAFF	TGTGCCTGGAGTGTAATCTTTAATGGAAAACGGGACAACCCTTTTCGGTGGACTGAAGCTTTCTTT
once	TRBV11-2	TRBD1	TRBJ1-3	CASSPTGSSGNTIYF	TGTGCCAGCAGCCCGACAGGGAGCTCTGGAAACACCATATATTTT
.	TRBV4-2	.	TRBJ2-7	CASSRGTGLPYEQYF	TGTGCCAGCAGCCGAGGAACAGGGTTACCCTACGAGCAGTACTTC
.	TRBV5-1	.	TRBJ2-3	CASSSTGLLGTDTQYF	TGCGCCAGCAGCTCAACGGGACTTTTGGGCACAGATACGCAGTATTTT
.	TRBV10-2	.	TRBJ1-2	CASSLDSANAYGYTF	TGCGCCAGCAGTCTTGACAGCGCAAATGCCTATGGCTACACCTTC
.	TRBV5-1	.	TRBJ2-1	CASSGTVRNMNEQFF	TGCGCCAGCAGCGGAACAGTTAGGAATATGAATGAGCAGTTCTTC
.	TRBV12-5	.	TRBJ1-2	CASGSSRGHGYTF	TGTGCTAGTGGAAGTTCCAGGGGACATGGCTACACCTTC
.	TRBV7-9	.	TRBJ1-4	CASSSGDGPGEKLFF	TGTGCCAGCAGCTCCGGCGACGGTCCAGGTGAAAAACTGTTTTTT
.	TRBV7-9	TRBD1	TRBJ2-7	CASSIGTGVYHEQYF	TGTGCCAGCAGCATAGGGACAGGGGTTTACCACGAGCAGTACTTC
.	TRBV19	.	TRBJ1-1	CASTPTALLPEAFF	TGTGCCAGTACCCCGACAGCTCTATTACCTGAAGCTTTCTTT
.	TRBV24-1	.	TRBJ1-2	CATSAGSGYGYTF	TGTGCCACCAGTGCGGGTTCGGGCTATGGCTACACCTTC
.	TRBV7-9	.	TRBJ1-2	CASSLARWGERNGYTF	TGTGCCAGCAGCTTAGCGAGGTGGGGGGAGCGGAATGGCTACACCTTC
once	TRBV4-1	TRBD2	TRBJ2-5	CASSQGPLAGGQETQYF	TGCGCCAGCAGCCAAGGACCCCTAGCGGGGGGTCAAGAGACCCAGTACTTC
.	TRBV19	TRBD1	TRBJ1-2	CASNTGTATYGYTF	TGTGCCAGCAACACCGGGACAGCAACCTATGGCTACACCTTC